Presented here are 18 T cell receptor beta chains from one specimen sequenced in a study of OX40 agonist ivuxolimab in advanced cancers. Produced via immunoSEQ multiplex PCR; TCRdb's table is partial and in-frame only. The data show about 73,000 clones, about 92% seen once. The sample in question was CD4+ or CD8+ T cells sorted from blood, obtained in a trial of the OX40 agonist ivuxolimab. Every receptor here comes from an adult with an advanced solid tumor such as melanoma, head and neck, liver or kidney cancer.

The chain employs TRBV10-3 and TRBJ1-5; D is perhaps TRBD1 (5 bases). Per germline, CDR1 ENHRY and CDR2 SYGVKD. This CDR3 region has 14 residues. V lost 8 bases to trimming and J lost 0 bases, with 11 bases between them. The CDR3 bases are TGTGCCATCTGGCGGGGGTATAGCAATCAGCCCCAGCATTTT. Translated, it gives CAIWRGYSNQPQHF.

This chain connects TRBV9 to TRBJ2-7; 10 bases agree with TRBD1. Germline CDR1 reads SGDLS; CDR2 reads YYNGEE. Germline trimming cut 3 bases from V and 6 bases from J; bases unmatched to any gene: 6. This CDR3 is built from 14 residues. The CDR3 DNA is TGTGCCAGCAGCGGACCAGGGACAGGGGTCGAGCAGTACTTC. As protein: CASSGPGTGVEQYF.

V gene TRBV6-6 combines with J gene TRBJ1-5; the D gene is possibly TRBD1 (5 bases). V lost 4 bases, J lost 5 bases, and 9 bases lay in between. The germline gives CDR1 MNHNY, CDR2 SVGAGI (reference sequence). The CDR3 extends over 13 amino acids. CDR3 nucleotide sequence: TGTGCCAGCAGTTCAGCGGGGGATCAGCCCCAGCATTTT. Protein: CASSSAGDQPQHF.

The chain carries TRBV7-8 and TRBJ2-7, with D possibly being TRBD1 (5 bases). The CDR3 length is 13 residues. CDR1 SGHVS and CDR2 FQNEAQ come from the germline V gene. The V end was cut by 5 bases, the J end by 2 bases, with 10 bases between. The CDR3 coding sequence is TGTGCCAGCAGCAACCGACAGACCTACGAGCAGTACTTC. It encodes CASSNRQTYEQYF.

The count of this clone is one. V gene TRBV2 combines with J gene TRBJ2-1; 15 nucleotides align to TRBD2. In germline, CDR1 is SNHLY, CDR2 FYNNEI. The CDR3 covers 15 residues. Trimming took 7 bases from V and 8 from J; bases not matched to a gene: 6. The CDR3 nucleotides read TGTGCCAGCATAAGGACTAGCGGGGGGGCCTATGAGCAGTTCTTC. Amino acids: CASIRTSGGAYEQFF.

The CDR3 is CASSRRVLGNEQFF. The CDR3 DNA follows: TGCGCCAGCAGCCGAAGGGTTTTGGGCAATGAGCAGTTCTTC. The genes are TRBV4-3 and TRBJ2-1; D is undetermined. In germline, CDR1 is LGHNA, CDR2 YSLEER. The CDR3 is made up of 14 amino acids. With 4 bases removed from V and 6 bases from J, the gap between germline ends came to 13 bases.

The V gene is TRBV18, the J gene TRBJ2-1; D perhaps matches TRBD1 (5 bases). Germline V gene data show CDR1 as KGHSH and CDR2 as LQKENI. Trimming took 4 bases from V and 3 from J, leaving 13 bases between them. The CDR3 totals 15 residues. CDR3 in amino acids: CASSLGQTNYNEQFF. The CDR3 nucleotides are TGTGCCAGCTCACTGGGGCAGACAAACTACAATGAGCAGTTCTTC. The full variable domain, in which reference TRBV18 and TRBJ2-1 provide the parts outside the CDR3, is NAGVMQNPRHLVRRRGQEARLRCSPMKGHSHVYWYRQLPEEGLKFMVYLQKENIIDESGMPKERFSAEFPKEGPSILRIQQVVRGDSAAYFCASSLGQTNYNEQFFGPGTRLTVL.

This chain connects TRBV19 to TRBJ2-3, with D perhaps TRBD2 (6 bases). This CDR3 region has 14 residues. Germline CDR1 and CDR2: LNHDA and SQIVND (reference sequence). V was pared by 6 bases and J by 0 bases, with 10 bases between. The CDR3 sequence: CASRKEGSTDTQYF. CDR3 nucleotides: TGTGCCAGTAGGAAGGAGGGTAGCACAGATACGCAGTATTTT.

The rearrangement joins TRBV7-6 to TRBJ1-1; TRBD1 is a possible D gene (6 bases). Germline values: CDR1 SGHVS, CDR2 FNYEAQ. Deletions cut 4 bases from V and 10 bases from J, with 19 bases between. The CDR3 totals 14 residues. CDR3 region: CASSYTVGGSLAFF. The CDR3 region has the DNA TGTGCCAGCAGCTACACCGTCGGGGGCTCGTTAGCTTTCTTT.

This clone has a handful of counts. The genes are TRBV11-2 and TRBJ1-6; TRBD1 might be the D (6 bases). Germline-derived CDR1 and CDR2 are SGHAT and FQNNGV. This CDR3 comprises 16 residues. The V gene lost 2 bases and the J gene lost 5 bases, with 13 bases spanning the gap. CDR3 nucleotide sequence: TGTGCCAGCAGCTTAACCGACAGGAGGGATAATTCACCCCTCCACTTT. This codes for CASSLTDRRDNSPLHF.

The chain has TRBV11-3 and TRBJ2-7; possibly TRBD1 for D (5 bases). The germline CDR1 and CDR2 sequences are SGHNT and YENEEA. Trimming stripped 1 base from V and 6 bases from J, with 10 bases between. The CDR3 covers 13 residues. CDR3 protein: CASSLGTLGEQYF. The CDR3 DNA reads as TGTGCCAGCAGCTTAGGGACACTTGGCGAGCAGTACTTC.

This sequence joins TRBV9 and TRBJ2-1; 8 bases fit TRBD2. There are 13 residues in the CDR3. J gave up 8 bases and V 4 bases, and 5 bases lay outside the gene matches. The germline V gene has CDR1 SGDLS and CDR2 YYNGEE. CDR3 residues: CASSHGGVDEQFF. The CDR3 DNA reads TGTGCCAGCAGCCACGGGGGGGTCGATGAGCAGTTCTTC.

V is TRBV5-6 and J is TRBJ2-7; possibly TRBD1 for D (5 bases). Germline V gene lookup returns CDR1 SGHDT and CDR2 YYEEEE. Trimming left V 1 base short and J 1 base short, with 9 bases between. This CDR3 is built from 14 residues. CDR3 protein: CASSLRAGSYEQYF. The CDR3 coding sequence is TGTGCCAGCAGCTTGCGGGCAGGGTCCTACGAGCAGTACTTC.

The chain has TRBV29-1 and TRBJ2-7; TRBD1 is a possible D gene (6 bases). Trimming shortened V by 7 bases and J by 2 bases, and 21 bases separated the two germline ends. Per the germline V gene, CDR1 is SQVTM and CDR2 is ANQGSEA. This CDR3 spans 15 amino acids. CDR3 sequence (DNA): TGCAGCGCGATTGAGGACAGCCGCCGTCCCTACGAGCAGTACTTC. It is translated as CSAIEDSRRPYEQYF.

The chain links TRBV11-2 to TRBJ2-3; D unresolved. Trimming removed 1 base at V and 7 bases at J, with 12 bases between. Germline loops: CDR1 SGHAT, CDR2 FQNNGV. This CDR3 contains 14 residues. The CDR3 DNA is TGTGCCAGCAGCTTAGTCTCAGGTGGAAATACGCAGTATTTT. This sequence encodes CASSLVSGGNTQYF.

The chain carries TRBV4-2 and TRBJ2-3; TRBD2 aligns across 9 bases. This CDR3 spans 12 amino acids. V was clipped by 9 bases and J by 6 bases; unmatched bases: 4. The germline V gene has CDR1 LGHNA and CDR2 YNFKEQ. CDR3 DNA: TGTGCCAGTCGCGGGGGGGTGGATACGCAGTATTTT. Amino acids: CASRGGVDTQYF.

The rearrangement uses TRBV6-4 and TRBJ2-1; 10 positions match TRBD2. J lost 6 bases, V lost 5 bases, and 7 bases had no gene match. Germline V gene lookup returns CDR1 MRHNA and CDR2 SNTAGT. This CDR3 comprises 15 residues. CDR3 DNA: TGTGCCAGCAGTCCTTCTAGCGGGGGTCGCAATGAGCAGTTCTTC. Encoded protein: CASSPSSGGRNEQFF.

V and J are TRBV27 and TRBJ1-3; D unclear. Germline CDR1 and CDR2: MNHEY and SMNVEV (reference sequence). The CDR3 runs to 15 residues. V was trimmed by 5 bases and J by 0 bases, leaving 11 bases between them. As DNA, the CDR3 is TGTGCCAGCAGTCCCTTAGTAAGCTCTGGAAACACCATATATTTT. This translates into CASSPLVSSGNTIYF.